These T cell receptor beta chains were read from a single sample in a study of blood T cell repertoires in COVID-19. TCRdb's copy holds only in-frame clones and misses some; the assay was immunoSEQ multiplex PCR. The table has under 300,000 clones, 88% seen once. The sample was PBMCs or T cells enriched from blood (not recorded which). The receptors come from a woman in her forties with acute COVID-19. CDR3s include the opening cysteine and the closing phenylalanine or tryptophan. The order of the fields is clone size, J gene, V gene, D gene, CDR3 protein, CDR3 DNA. D genes are given only for firm matches. A clone size is listed for some rows: how often the clone was seen (once, few, many), or a class if it is expanded.

size: -
J: TRBJ2-5
V: TRBV5-3
D: TRBD2
CDR3: CARSLEGLAGSPQETQYF
DNA: TGTGCCAGAAGCTTGGAGGGACTAGCGGGATCGCCCCAAGAGACCCAGTACTTC

size: -
J: TRBJ1-1
V: TRBV4-2
D: -
CDR3: CASAPSVVLNTEAFF
DNA: TGTGCCAGCGCCCCTTCGGTGGTTCTGAACACTGAAGCTTTCTTT

size: -
J: TRBJ1-2
V: TRBV5-4
D: TRBD1
CDR3: CASSPGQDNYGYTF
DNA: TGTGCCAGCAGCCCCGGACAGGATAACTATGGCTACACCTTC

size: few
J: TRBJ2-3
V: TRBV6-2/TRBV6-3
D: -
CDR3: CASSYSTSTDTQYF
DNA: TGTGCCAGCAGTTACAGTACTAGCACAGATACGCAGTATTTT

size: once
J: TRBJ1-2
V: TRBV9
D: TRBD1
CDR3: CASSVDIQGAHLGYTF
DNA: TGTGCCAGCAGCGTAGATATACAGGGGGCGCATCTTGGCTACACCTTC

size: -
J: TRBJ1-4
V: TRBV10-1
D: -
CDR3: CASSPDLPGTNEKLFF
DNA: TGCGCCAGCAGCCCGGACCTCCCGGGGACTAATGAAAAACTGTTTTTT

size: -
J: TRBJ1-1
V: TRBV5-6
D: TRBD1
CDR3: CASSATGGRNTEAFF
DNA: TGTGCCAGCAGCGCTACAGGGGGCCGGAACACTGAAGCTTTCTTT

size: -
J: TRBJ2-7
V: TRBV18
D: TRBD1
CDR3: CASSGTGGTYEQYF
DNA: TGTGCCAGCTCTGGGACAGGGGGAACCTACGAGCAGTACTTC

size: -
J: TRBJ1-2
V: TRBV20-1
D: TRBD1
CDR3: CSASPQGADGYTF
DNA: TGCAGTGCTAGTCCACAGGGGGCTGATGGCTACACCTTC

size: -
J: TRBJ1-2
V: TRBV29-1
D: -
CDR3: CSGAGSNYGYTF
DNA: TGCAGCGGCGCGGGAAGCAACTATGGCTACACCTTC

size: few
J: TRBJ1-5
V: TRBV19
D: TRBD1
CDR3: CASSIDQGGFSNQPQHF
DNA: TGTGCCAGTAGTATAGATCAAGGGGGCTTTAGCAATCAGCCCCAGCATTTT

size: -
J: TRBJ1-2
V: TRBV19
D: TRBD1
CDR3: CASSTAGQGDYGYTF
DNA: TGTGCCAGTAGTACTGCGGGACAGGGGGACTATGGCTACACCTTC

size: -
J: TRBJ2-6
V: TRBV9
D: TRBD1
CDR3: CASSGLPGQGSGANVLTF
DNA: TGTGCCAGCAGCGGACTACCGGGACAGGGCTCTGGGGCCAACGTCCTGACTTTC

size: -
J: TRBJ1-3
V: TRBV2
D: TRBD1
CDR3: CASSGDRGSGNTIYF
DNA: TGTGCCAGCAGTGGTGACAGGGGATCGGGAAACACCATATATTTT

size: -
J: TRBJ1-1
V: TRBV20-1
D: TRBD1
CDR3: CSAPRQGVAFF
DNA: TGCAGTGCTCCTAGACAGGGGGTTGCTTTCTTT

size: -
J: TRBJ2-2
V: TRBV5-1
D: TRBD2
CDR3: CASSWGLDTGELFF
DNA: TGCGCCAGCAGTTGGGGACTAGATACCGGGGAGCTGTTTTTT

size: -
J: TRBJ2-4
V: TRBV3-1/TRBV3-2
D: -
CDR3: CASSQTWAGFAKNIQYF
DNA: TGTGCCAGCAGCCAAACTTGGGCGGGATTTGCCAAAAACATTCAGTACTTC

size: once
J: TRBJ2-3
V: TRBV9
D: TRBD2
CDR3: CASSTYGLAGSTDTQYF
DNA: TGTGCCAGCAGCACTTACGGACTAGCGGGAAGCACAGATACGCAGTATTTT

size: -
J: TRBJ1-6
V: TRBV2
D: -
CDR3: CASSEPGVNSPLHF
DNA: TGTGCCAGCAGTGAACCAGGGGTAAATTCACCCCTCCACTTT

size: -
J: TRBJ1-3
V: TRBV18
D: -
CDR3: CASSPSQGIAGNTIYF
DNA: TGTGCCAGCTCACCGAGTCAGGGAATTGCCGGAAACACCATATATTTT

size: -
J: TRBJ1-5
V: TRBV10-2
D: -
CDR3: CASSESQGGPQHF
DNA: TGCGCCAGCAGTGAGTCTCAGGGAGGGCCCCAGCATTTT

size: -
J: TRBJ1-1
V: TRBV6-6
D: TRBD1
CDR3: CASSIDRGNTEAFF
DNA: TGTGCCAGCTCCATAGACAGGGGCAACACTGAAGCTTTCTTT

size: -
J: TRBJ1-3
V: TRBV19
D: -
CDR3: CASSIVPRGGNTIYF
DNA: TGTGCCAGTAGTATAGTCCCCAGGGGAGGAAACACCATATATTTT

size: -
J: TRBJ1-6
V: TRBV19
D: -
CDR3: CASSIYGQSSYNSPLHF
DNA: TGTGCCAGTAGTATATATGGACAGAGCTCCTATAATTCACCCCTCCACTTT

size: -
J: TRBJ1-1
V: TRBV25-1
D: -
CDR3: CASKSPRTANTEAFF
DNA: TGTGCCAGCAAAAGCCCCCGGACAGCGAACACTGAAGCTTTCTTT

size: -
J: TRBJ1-2
V: TRBV7-9
D: -
CDR3: CASSPEGGYYGYTF
DNA: TGTGCCAGCAGCCCGGAGGGGGGGTACTATGGCTACACCTTC

size: -
J: TRBJ1-2
V: TRBV9
D: TRBD1
CDR3: CASSGPGQGLGYGYTF
DNA: TGTGCCAGCAGCGGTCCGGGACAGGGGTTGGGCTATGGCTACACCTTC

size: few
J: TRBJ2-1
V: TRBV30
D: TRBD2
CDR3: CAWSAETSRWNEQFF
DNA: TGTGCCTGGAGCGCCGAGACTAGCAGGTGGAATGAGCAGTTCTTC

size: -
J: TRBJ1-4
V: TRBV7-9
D: TRBD1
CDR3: CASSPGGLGPANEKLFF
DNA: TGTGCCAGCAGCCCAGGGGGCTTAGGCCCCGCTAATGAAAAACTGTTTTTT

size: -
J: TRBJ1-1
V: TRBV7-2
D: -
CDR3: CASSLTVQNTEAFF
DNA: TGTGCCAGCAGCTTAACAGTACAGAACACTGAAGCTTTCTTT

size: -
J: TRBJ1-6
V: TRBV10-3
D: TRBD1
CDR3: CAISESTGNSPLHF
DNA: TGTGCCATCAGTGAGTCGACAGGGAATTCACCCCTCCACTTT